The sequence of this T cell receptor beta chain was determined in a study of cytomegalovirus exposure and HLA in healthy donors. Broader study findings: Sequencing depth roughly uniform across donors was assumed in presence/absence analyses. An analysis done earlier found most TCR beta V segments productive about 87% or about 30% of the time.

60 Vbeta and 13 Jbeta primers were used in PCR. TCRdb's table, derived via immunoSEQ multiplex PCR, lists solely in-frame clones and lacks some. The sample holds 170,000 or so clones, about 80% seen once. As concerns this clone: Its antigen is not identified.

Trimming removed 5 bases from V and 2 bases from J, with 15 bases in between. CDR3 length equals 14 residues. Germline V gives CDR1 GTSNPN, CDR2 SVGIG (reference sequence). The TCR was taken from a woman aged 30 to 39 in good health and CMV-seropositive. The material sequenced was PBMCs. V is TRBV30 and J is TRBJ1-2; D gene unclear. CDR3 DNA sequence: TGTGCCTGGTACCTCGGGAGCTCAAACTATGGCTACACCTTC. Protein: CAWYLGSSNYGYTF.